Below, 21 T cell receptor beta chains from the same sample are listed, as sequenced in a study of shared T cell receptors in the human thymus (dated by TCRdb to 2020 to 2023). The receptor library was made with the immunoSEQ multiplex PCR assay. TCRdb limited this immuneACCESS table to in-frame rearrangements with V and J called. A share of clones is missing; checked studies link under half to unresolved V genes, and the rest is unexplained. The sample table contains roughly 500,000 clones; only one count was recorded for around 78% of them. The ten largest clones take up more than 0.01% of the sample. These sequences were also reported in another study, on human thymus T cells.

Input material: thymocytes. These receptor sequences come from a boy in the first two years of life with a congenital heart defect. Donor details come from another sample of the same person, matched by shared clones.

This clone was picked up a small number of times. The DNA of the CDR3 is TGTGCCAGCAGCTTCCGGGGGGGGCCTAATGAAAAACTGTTTTTT. It yields the protein CASSFRGGPNEKLFF. This rearrangement joins TRBV5-4 to TRBJ1-4; tentative D call: TRBD1 (6 bases). CDR3 length: 15 amino acids. Per germline, CDR1 SGHNT and CDR2 YYREEE (reference sequence). Deletions cut 2 bases from V and 3 bases from J, with 11 bases between.

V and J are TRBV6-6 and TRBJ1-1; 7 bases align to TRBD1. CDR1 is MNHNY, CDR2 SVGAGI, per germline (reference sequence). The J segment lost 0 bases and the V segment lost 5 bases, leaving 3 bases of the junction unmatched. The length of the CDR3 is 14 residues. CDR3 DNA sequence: TGTGCCAGCAGTCCGGGGACAGTGAACACTGAAGCTTTCTTT. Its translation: CASSPGTVNTEAFF.

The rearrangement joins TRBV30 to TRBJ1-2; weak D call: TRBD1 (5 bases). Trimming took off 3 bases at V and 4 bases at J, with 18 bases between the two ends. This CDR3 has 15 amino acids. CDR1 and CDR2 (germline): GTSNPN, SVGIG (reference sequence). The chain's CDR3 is CAWRPEGPPGYGYTF. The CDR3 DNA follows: TGTGCCTGGAGACCGGAGGGGCCCCCTGGCTATGGCTACACCTTC.

DNA for the CDR3: TGTGCCAGAAGCTTGATAGCGGGAGGGCCTCTCTCCTACAATGAGCAGTTCTTC. Amino acids: CARSLIAGGPLSYNEQFF. V is TRBV5-3 and J is TRBJ2-1; 11 bases line up with TRBD2. TRBV5-3 is an ORF, and what it does is uncertain. The CDR3 loop spans 18 amino acids. After removal of 1 base from V and 0 bases from J, the junction contained 6 bases not matched to a gene.

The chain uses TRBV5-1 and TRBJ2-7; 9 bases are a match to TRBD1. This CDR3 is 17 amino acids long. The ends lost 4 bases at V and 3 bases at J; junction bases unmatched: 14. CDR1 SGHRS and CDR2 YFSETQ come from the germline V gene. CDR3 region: CASSPDGTGQFSYEQYF. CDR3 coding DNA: TGCGCCAGCAGCCCGGACGGGACAGGGCAGTTTAGCTACGAGCAGTACTTC.

CDR3 amino acids: CASSYSDTNTGELFF. The CDR3 nucleotides are TGTGCCAGCAGCTACTCGGACACGAACACCGGGGAGCTGTTTTTT. V and J are TRBV5-6 and TRBJ2-2, with D tentatively TRBD1 (5 bases). Germline CDR1 and CDR2: SGHDT and YYEEEE. This CDR3 is built from 15 residues. V lost 3 bases and J lost 0, with 9 bases in between.

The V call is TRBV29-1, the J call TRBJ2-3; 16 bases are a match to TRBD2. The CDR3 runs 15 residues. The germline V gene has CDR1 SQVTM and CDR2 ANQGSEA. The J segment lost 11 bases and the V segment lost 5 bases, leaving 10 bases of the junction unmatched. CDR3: CSVLSTGTSGRGQYF. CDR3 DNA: TGCAGCGTTCTTTCCACGGGGACTAGCGGGAGGGGGCAGTATTTT.

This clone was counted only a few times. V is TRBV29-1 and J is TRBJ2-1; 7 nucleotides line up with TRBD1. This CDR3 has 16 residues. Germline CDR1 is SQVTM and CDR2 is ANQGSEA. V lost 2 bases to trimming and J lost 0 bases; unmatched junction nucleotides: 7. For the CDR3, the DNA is TGCAGCGTTGAAAGGCGACAGGGCCTCTCCTACAATGAGCAGTTCTTC. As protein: CSVERRQGLSYNEQFF.

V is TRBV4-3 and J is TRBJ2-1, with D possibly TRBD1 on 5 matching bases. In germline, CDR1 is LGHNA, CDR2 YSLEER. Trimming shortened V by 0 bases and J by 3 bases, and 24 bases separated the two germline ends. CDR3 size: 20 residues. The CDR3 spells CASSQECRLSGRAYYNEQFF. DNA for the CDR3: TGCGCCAGCAGCCAAGAATGCCGGCTGTCCGGCAGGGCCTACTACAATGAGCAGTTCTTC.

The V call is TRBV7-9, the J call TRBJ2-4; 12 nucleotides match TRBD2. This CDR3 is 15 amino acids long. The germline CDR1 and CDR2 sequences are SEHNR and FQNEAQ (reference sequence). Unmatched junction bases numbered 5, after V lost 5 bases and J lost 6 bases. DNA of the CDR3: TGTGCCAGCAGCCGATCGGGACTAGCGGGAAACATTCAGTACTTC. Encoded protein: CASSRSGLAGNIQYF.

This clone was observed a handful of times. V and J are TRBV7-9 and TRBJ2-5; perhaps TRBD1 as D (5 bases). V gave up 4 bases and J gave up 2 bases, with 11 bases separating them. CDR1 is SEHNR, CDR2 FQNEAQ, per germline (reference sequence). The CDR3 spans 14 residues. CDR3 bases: TGTGCCAGCAGCTCCCCGACAGAACAAGAGACCCAGTACTTC. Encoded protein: CASSSPTEQETQYF.

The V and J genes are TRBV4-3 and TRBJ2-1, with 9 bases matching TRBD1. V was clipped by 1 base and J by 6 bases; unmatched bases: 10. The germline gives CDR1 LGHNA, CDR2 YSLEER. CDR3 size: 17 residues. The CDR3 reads CASSQGPGTGSGNEQFF. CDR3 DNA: TGCGCCAGCAGCCAAGGACCGGGGACAGGGTCTGGCAATGAGCAGTTCTTC.

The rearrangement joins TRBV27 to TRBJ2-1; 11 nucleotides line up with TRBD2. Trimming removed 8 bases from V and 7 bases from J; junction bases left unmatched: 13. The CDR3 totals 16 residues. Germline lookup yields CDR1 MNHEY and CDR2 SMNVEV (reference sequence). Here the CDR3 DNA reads TGTGCCAGCGTTCTCACCGGGACTAGCGGAAGAAATGAGCAGTTCTTC. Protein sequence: CASVLTGTSGRNEQFF.

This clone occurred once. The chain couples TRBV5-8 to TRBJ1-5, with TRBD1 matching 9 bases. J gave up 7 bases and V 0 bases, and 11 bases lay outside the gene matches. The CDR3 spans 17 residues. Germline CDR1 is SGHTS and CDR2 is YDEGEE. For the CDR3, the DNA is TGTGCCAGCAGCTTGGATTCCGGGACAGGGTTTCGACAGCCCCAGCATTTT. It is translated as CASSLDSGTGFRQPQHF.

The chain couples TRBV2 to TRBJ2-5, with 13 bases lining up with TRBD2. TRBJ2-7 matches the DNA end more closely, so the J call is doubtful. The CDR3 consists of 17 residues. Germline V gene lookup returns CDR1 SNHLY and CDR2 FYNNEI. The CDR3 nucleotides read TGTGCCAGCAGTCGACTAGCGGGAGGCCGGGGGATTTACGAGCAGTACTTC. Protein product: CASSRLAGGRGIYEQYF.

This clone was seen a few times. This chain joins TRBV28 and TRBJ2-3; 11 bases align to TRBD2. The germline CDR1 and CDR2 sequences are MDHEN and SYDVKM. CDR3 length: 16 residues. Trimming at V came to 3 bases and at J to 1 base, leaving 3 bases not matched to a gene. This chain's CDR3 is CASSFTSGSGTDTQYF. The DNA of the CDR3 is TGTGCCAGCAGTTTTACTAGCGGGAGTGGCACAGATACGCAGTATTTT.

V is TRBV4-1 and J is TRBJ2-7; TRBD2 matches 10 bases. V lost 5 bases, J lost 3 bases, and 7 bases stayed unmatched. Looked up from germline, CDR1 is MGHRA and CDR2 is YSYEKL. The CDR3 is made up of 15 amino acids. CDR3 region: CASSTVAGGFYEQYF. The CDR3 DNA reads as TGCGCCAGCAGCACCGTAGCGGGAGGTTTCTACGAGCAGTACTTC.

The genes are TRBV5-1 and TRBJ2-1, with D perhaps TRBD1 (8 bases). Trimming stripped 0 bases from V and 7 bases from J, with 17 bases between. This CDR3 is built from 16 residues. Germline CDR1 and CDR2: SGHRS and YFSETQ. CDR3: CASSLAGQRDRNEQFF. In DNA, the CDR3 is TGCGCCAGCAGCTTGGCGGGCCAGCGGGACAGGAATGAGCAGTTCTTC.

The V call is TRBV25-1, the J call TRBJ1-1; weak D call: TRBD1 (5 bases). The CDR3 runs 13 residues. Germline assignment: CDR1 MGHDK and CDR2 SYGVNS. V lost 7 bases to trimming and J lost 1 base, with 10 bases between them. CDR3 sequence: CASKGKKNTEAFF. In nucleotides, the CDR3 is TGTGCCAGCAAGGGGAAAAAGAACACTGAAGCTTTCTTT.

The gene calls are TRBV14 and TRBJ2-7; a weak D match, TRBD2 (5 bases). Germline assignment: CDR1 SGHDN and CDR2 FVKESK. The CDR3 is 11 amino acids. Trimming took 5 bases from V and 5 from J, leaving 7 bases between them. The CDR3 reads CASSVGDEQYF. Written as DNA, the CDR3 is TGTGCCAGCAGCGTGGGAGACGAGCAGTACTTC.

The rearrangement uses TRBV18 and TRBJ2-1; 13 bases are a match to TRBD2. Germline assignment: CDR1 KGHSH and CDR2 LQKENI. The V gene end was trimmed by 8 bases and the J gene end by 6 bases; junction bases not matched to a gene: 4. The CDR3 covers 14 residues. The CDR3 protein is CASQRTSGSNEQFF. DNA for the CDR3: TGTGCCAGCCAGAGGACTAGCGGGAGCAATGAGCAGTTCTTC.